This paragraph covers one TCR beta chain sequence. With 60 Vbeta and 13 Jbeta primers, the PCR was carried out. Per the original methods: Approximately 83 million unique TCR beta chains, roughly 11 million shared, were counted in a later analysis. Libraries were prepared by immunoSEQ multiplex PCR; TCRdb keeps only in-frame clonotypes and omits some of them. That table is the source of V, J and clone size, and D and trimming were worked out from the DNA. The sample records under 200,000 clones, roughly four fifths being singletons. This sample was taken from a study of cytomegalovirus exposure and HLA in healthy donors. Study background: Of 300 to 500 genotyped donors, about 81% grouped in the Caucasian-associated ancestry cluster.

In germline, CDR1 is MDHEN, CDR2 SYDVKM. This CDR3 contains 16 residues. J gave up 10 bases and V 3 bases, and 16 bases lay outside the gene matches. Donors consisted of healthy bone marrow donors. The specimen was PBMCs. The gene calls are TRBV28 and TRBJ1-1; 8 nucleotides agree with TRBD1. This TCR came from a woman aged 25-40 years in good health and CMV-seropositive. The chain's CDR3 is CASSFRGRGEFRLAFF. The CDR3 nucleotides read TGTGCCAGCAGTTTCAGGGGGCGCGGGGAATTCAGGTTAGCTTTCTTT.